The 12 T cell receptor beta chains listed next were all sequenced from one sample in a study of technical replicates of blood from several donors. Libraries were prepared by immunoSEQ multiplex PCR; TCRdb keeps only in-frame clonotypes and omits some of them. This table holds about 64,000 clones, 80% to 90% found once. Sequencing was performed on PBMCs. These receptors came from a human donor in good health. Some clones in this sample may be carry-over from other donors' samples.

This chain joins TRBV5-4 and TRBJ2-5, with 9 bases that match TRBD2. J lost 6 bases, V lost 3 bases, and 6 bases had no gene match. This CDR3 contains 14 residues. The germline V gene has CDR1 SGHNT and CDR2 YYREEE (reference sequence). CDR3: CASSSAGGRKTQYF. The CDR3, as DNA: TGTGCCAGCAGCTCCGCGGGGGGGCGAAAGACCCAGTACTTC.

The chain has TRBV30 and TRBJ2-1, with D possibly being TRBD2 (5 bases). The V end lost 3 bases, the J end lost 4 bases, and 10 bases lay between the germline ends. Germline values: CDR1 GTSNPN, CDR2 SVGIG (reference sequence). CDR3 length: 13 residues. The CDR3 is CAWRSERYNEQFF. CDR3 DNA: TGTGCCTGGAGATCTGAGCGGTACAATGAGCAGTTCTTC.

This clone was counted a few times. This sequence joins TRBV19 and TRBJ1-1; possibly TRBD1 for D (6 bases). From germline, CDR1 is LNHDA and CDR2 SQIVND (reference sequence). V gave up 1 base and J gave up 9 bases, with 15 bases separating them. This CDR3 region has 14 residues. CDR3 nucleotide sequence: TGTGCCAGTAGTATAGGGGGGGGCCCGGTGAAAGCTTTCTTT. Its translation: CASSIGGGPVKAFF.

This chain links TRBV7-8 with TRBJ2-2, with 9 bases fitting TRBD2. V trimming: 5 bases; J trimming: 1 base; junction bases outside the gene matches: 2. The CDR3 has 15 residues. Germline loops: CDR1 SGHVS, CDR2 FQNEAQ. CDR3 in amino acids: CASSPTSGNTGELFF. In nucleotides, the CDR3 is TGTGCCAGCAGCCCGACTAGCGGGAACACCGGGGAGCTGTTTTTT.

The DNA of the CDR3 is TGTGCCAGCAGCCAAGAGGGAGGAAGTACTGAAGCTTTCTTT. It yields the protein CASSQEGGSTEAFF. The chain has TRBV4-2 and TRBJ1-1, with D uncertain. The CDR3 length is 14 residues. In germline, CDR1 is LGHNA, CDR2 YNFKEQ. Trimming stripped 0 bases from V and 5 bases from J, with 10 bases between.

The chain combines TRBV5-4 with TRBJ2-1, with 9 bases matching TRBD1. Per the germline V gene, CDR1 is SGHNT and CDR2 is YYREEE (reference sequence). The length of the CDR3 is 15 residues. Trimming removed 4 bases from V and 8 bases from J; junction bases left unmatched: 10. The CDR3 bases are TGTGCCAGCAGCCCGACCCGGGACAGGGTCTATGAGCAGTTCTTC. Residues: CASSPTRDRVYEQFF.

This chain connects TRBV9 to TRBJ2-7; a possible D gene is TRBD2 (5 bases). CDR1 is SGDLS, CDR2 YYNGEE, per germline. The CDR3 has 14 amino acids. V was cut by 0 bases and J by 2 bases, with 9 bases left in between. CDR3 loop: CASSVGEGTYEQYF. Here the CDR3 DNA reads TGTGCCAGCAGCGTAGGTGAGGGTACCTACGAGCAGTACTTC. Full variable domain (outside the CDR3, taken from reference TRBV9 and TRBJ2-7): DSGVTQTPKHLITATGQRVTLRCSPRSGDLSVYWYQQSLDQGLQFLIQYYNGEERAKGNILERFSAQQFPDLHSELNLSSLELGDSALYFCASSVGEGTYEQYFGPGTRLTVT.

The table lists this clone with many counts. The J gene is TRBJ2-7, the V gene TRBV7-8; D is perhaps TRBD2 (6 bases). The CDR3 is made up of 15 amino acids. V lost 3 bases, J lost 2 bases, and 14 bases lay in between. Germline-derived CDR1 and CDR2 are SGHVS and FQNEAQ. For the CDR3, the DNA is TGTGCCAGCAGCTTCCGGGACTCCTCGACCTACGAGCAGTACTTC. Protein product: CASSFRDSSTYEQYF.

V and J are TRBV14 and TRBJ1-2; D is ambiguous. The germline V and J ends were trimmed by 1 base and 4 bases, with 10 bases remaining between them. The CDR3 length is 14 residues. Germline CDR1 SGHDN, CDR2 FVKESK. CDR3 loop: CASSQGHGGYGYTF. CDR3 sequence (DNA): TGTGCCAGCAGCCAAGGACATGGAGGCTATGGCTACACCTTC.

The V call is TRBV11-3, the J call TRBJ2-1; D call uncertain. V lost 2 bases, J lost 6 bases, and 11 bases lay in between. Germline loops: CDR1 SGHNT, CDR2 YENEEA. The CDR3 covers 14 residues. Here the CDR3 reads CASSLNNPGNEQFF. As DNA, the CDR3 is TGTGCCAGCAGCTTAAATAACCCCGGCAATGAGCAGTTCTTC.

This rearrangement joins TRBV7-2 to TRBJ2-5; 10 positions match TRBD1. CDR3 length: 16 residues. Germline CDR1 is SGHTA and CDR2 is FQGNSA. The V and J ends lost 3 bases and 4 bases, in that order; junction bases with no gene match: 8. The CDR3 sequence is CASSFRDRGTGETQYF. The CDR3, as DNA: TGTGCCAGCAGCTTCCGGGACAGGGGCACAGGAGAGACCCAGTACTTC.

The chain links TRBV7-3 to TRBJ2-3, with 7 bases aligning to TRBD1. The CDR3 consists of 16 residues. Per the germline V gene, CDR1 is SGHTA and CDR2 is FQGTGA. V lost 1 base to trimming and J lost 4 bases; unmatched junction nucleotides: 8. CDR3 DNA: TGTGCCAGCAGCTTAATAGGGGGCGGGTTGCCAGATACGCAGTATTTT. Its translation is CASSLIGGGLPDTQYF.